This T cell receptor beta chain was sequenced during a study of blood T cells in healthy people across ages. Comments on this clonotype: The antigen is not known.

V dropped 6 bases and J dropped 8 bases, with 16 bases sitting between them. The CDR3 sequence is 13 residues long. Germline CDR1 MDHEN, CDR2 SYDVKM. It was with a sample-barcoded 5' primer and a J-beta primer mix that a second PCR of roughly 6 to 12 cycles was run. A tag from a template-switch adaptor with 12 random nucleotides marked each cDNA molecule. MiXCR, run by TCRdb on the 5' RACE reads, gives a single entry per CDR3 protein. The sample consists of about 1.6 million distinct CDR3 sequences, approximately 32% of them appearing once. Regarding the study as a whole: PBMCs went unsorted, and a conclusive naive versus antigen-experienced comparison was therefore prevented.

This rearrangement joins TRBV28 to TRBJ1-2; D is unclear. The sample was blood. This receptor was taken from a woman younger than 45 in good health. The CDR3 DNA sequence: TGTGCCAGCAGGTCCACGCCGAGCGAAGGCTACACCTTC. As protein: CASRSTPSEGYTF.